A selection of T cell receptor beta chains follows, all from one sample in a study of blood T cell repertoires in COVID-19. Here immunoSEQ multiplex PCR was the method, and the copy in TCRdb shows in-frame clones only, minus some. The sample holds approximately 140,000 clones, about 85% seen once. Material: peripheral blood. All receptors come from a woman in her sixties with active or convalescent COVID-19. Each CDR3 is given with its conserved first and last residue. The D gene is left open where the match is weak. A clone size is listed for some rows: how often the clone was seen (once, few, many), or a class if it is expanded.

d_gene: TRBD1
abundance: -
v_gene: TRBV29-1
j_gene: TRBJ2-7
CDR3nt: TGCAGCGTTGTCACTGGGACAGGGGGCGAGCAGTACTTC
CDR3aa: CSVVTGTGGEQYF

d_gene: -
abundance: -
v_gene: TRBV7-9
j_gene: TRBJ1-1
CDR3nt: TGTGCCAGCAGCTTGAGCAACACTGAAGCTTTCTTT
CDR3aa: CASSLSNTEAFF

d_gene: TRBD2
abundance: -
v_gene: TRBV5-1
j_gene: TRBJ2-1
CDR3nt: TGCGCCAGCAGCTTGGAAAGCGGGGGGGGATACAATGAGCAGTTCTTC
CDR3aa: CASSLESGGGYNEQFF

d_gene: -
abundance: -
v_gene: TRBV2
j_gene: TRBJ2-7
CDR3nt: TGTGCCAGCAGTGAAAGGAGGAACGCAGACGAGCAGTACTTC
CDR3aa: CASSERRNADEQYF

d_gene: TRBD2
abundance: -
v_gene: TRBV5-6
j_gene: TRBJ2-3
CDR3nt: TGTGCCAGCAGCTTGTTTAGCGGGGGGGCCCAAGATACGCAGTATTTT
CDR3aa: CASSLFSGGAQDTQYF

d_gene: TRBD1
abundance: -
v_gene: TRBV2
j_gene: TRBJ1-1
CDR3nt: TGTGCCAGCAGCGGACAGGGGAGGAACACTGAAGCTTTCTTT
CDR3aa: CASSGQGRNTEAFF

d_gene: TRBD1
abundance: -
v_gene: TRBV6-6
j_gene: TRBJ1-4
CDR3nt: TGTGCCAGCAGTTTGGACAGGGGGGTAGAAAAACTGTTTTTT
CDR3aa: CASSLDRGVEKLFF

d_gene: -
abundance: -
v_gene: TRBV10-3
j_gene: TRBJ2-2
CDR3nt: TGTGCCATCAGGCAACTAGATACGAACACCGGGGAGCTGTTTTTT
CDR3aa: CAIRQLDTNTGELFF

d_gene: TRBD2
abundance: once
v_gene: TRBV5-5
j_gene: TRBJ2-3
CDR3nt: TGTGCCAGCAGCTGGCCGGGACTAAGCACAGATACGCAGTATTTT
CDR3aa: CASSWPGLSTDTQYF

d_gene: TRBD1
abundance: -
v_gene: TRBV5-5
j_gene: TRBJ2-1
CDR3nt: TGTGCCAGCAGCTTTCGGTGGGGGACAGGGAACCGCTACAATGAGCAGTTCTTC
CDR3aa: CASSFRWGTGNRYNEQFF

d_gene: -
abundance: -
v_gene: TRBV4-3
j_gene: TRBJ2-2
CDR3nt: TGCGCCAGCCGGCGGGGCACCGGGGAGCTGTTTTTT
CDR3aa: CASRRGTGELFF

d_gene: TRBD1
abundance: -
v_gene: TRBV5-1
j_gene: TRBJ1-6
CDR3nt: TGCGCCAGCAGCCAGGGACAGCTTAATTCACCCCTCCACTTT
CDR3aa: CASSQGQLNSPLHF